The source of this TCR beta chain is a study of PD-L1 blockade in urothelial cancer. V was clipped by 3 bases and J by 8 bases, with 5 bases between them. The germline V gene encodes CDR1 GTSNPN and CDR2 SVGIG (reference sequence). The CDR3 covers 11 residues. Clones were read by immunoSEQ multiplex PCR, and TCRdb kept only the in-frame ones, dropping some. Of more than 75,000 clones in the sample, more than 90% are singletons; the top ten hold 7.5% to 10%. The sequence derives from a man aged 55-75 years with urothelial cancer. The input for sequencing was PBMCs, taken around atezolizumab (anti-PD-L1) treatment. The chain employs TRBV30 and TRBJ1-6; no definite D call. CDR3 coding DNA: TGTGCCTGGAGCCGGGATTCACCCCTCCACTTT. Protein sequence: CAWSRDSPLHF.